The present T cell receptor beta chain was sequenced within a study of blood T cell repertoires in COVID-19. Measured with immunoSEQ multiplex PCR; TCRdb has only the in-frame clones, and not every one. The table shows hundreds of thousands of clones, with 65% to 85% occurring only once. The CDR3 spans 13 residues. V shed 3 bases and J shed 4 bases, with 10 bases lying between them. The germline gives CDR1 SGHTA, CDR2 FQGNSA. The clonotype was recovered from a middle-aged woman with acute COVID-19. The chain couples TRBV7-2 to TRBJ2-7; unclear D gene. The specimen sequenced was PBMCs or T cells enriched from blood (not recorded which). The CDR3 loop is CASSFEVWYEQYF. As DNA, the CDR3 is TGTGCCAGCAGCTTTGAGGTATGGTACGAGCAGTACTTC.